This paragraph reports one TCR beta chain. Libraries were prepared by immunoSEQ multiplex PCR; TCRdb keeps only in-frame clonotypes and omits some of them. The sample has under 85,000 clones, around 83% seen once. The CDR3 consists of 14 residues. Germline trimming cut 7 bases from V and 5 bases from J; bases unmatched to any gene: 7. The germline V gene has CDR1 SNHLY and CDR2 FYNNEI. The entry originates in a study of blood T cell repertoires in COVID-19. The clonotype was recovered from a man aged 80 or over with active or convalescent COVID-19. The chain links TRBV2 to TRBJ2-3; the match to TRBD1 covers 9 bases. Sequencing was carried out using peripheral blood. The CDR3 sequence is CASKGTGFIDTQYF. The DNA of the CDR3 is TGTGCCAGCAAGGGGACAGGGTTTATAGATACGCAGTATTTT. The entire variable domain, with the rest obtained from reference TRBV2 and TRBJ2-3, is as follows: EPEVTQTPSHQVTQMGQEVILRCVPISNHLYFYWYRQILGQKVEFLVSFYNNEISEKSEIFDDQFSVERPDGSNFTLKIRSTKLEDSAMYFCASKGTGFIDTQYFGPGTRLTVL.